A selection of T cell receptor beta chains follows, all from one sample in a study of cytomegalovirus exposure and HLA in healthy donors. Produced via immunoSEQ multiplex PCR; TCRdb's table is partial and in-frame only. Of about 130,000 clones in the sample, 70% to 85% were seen once. Source material: PBMCs. These TCRs come from a woman in her late teens or twenties in good health and CMV-seropositive. Each CDR3 is given with its conserved first and last residue. Fields, in order: V gene, J gene, D gene, CDR3 protein. The D gene is left open where the match is weak.

TRBV5-6	TRBJ2-1	TRBD2	CASSLDSGGNYNEQFF
TRBV6-1	TRBJ2-7	NA	CASSAEGPTYEQYF
TRBV28	TRBJ2-4	NA	CASTKRNIQYF
TRBV6-1	TRBJ2-5	NA	CASSEARGIGAYQETQYF
TRBV6-6	TRBJ2-7	NA	CASSEKYGQYF
TRBV11-2	TRBJ2-7	NA	CASSLEESRWQYF
TRBV12-5	TRBJ2-2	NA	CASGPPGYTGELFF
TRBV6-1	TRBJ2-5	NA	CASSVGQGGETQYF
TRBV5-6	TRBJ2-7	TRBD1	CASSLESGTESSYEQYF
TRBV6-1	TRBJ1-5	NA	CASSEVAGLGNQPQHF
TRBV29-1	TRBJ2-1	TRBD2	CSVSSLAGNEQFF
TRBV27	TRBJ2-7	NA	CASSLGPLSYEQYF
TRBV5-5	TRBJ1-3	NA	CASSSALSYGNTIYF
TRBV5-1	TRBJ1-3	TRBD1	CASSPEGTGNSPGNTIYF